The next 19 T cell receptor beta chains were all read from a single sample in a study of T cells in Graves' hyperthyroidism and ophthalmopathy. TCR beta CDR3 regions were amplified from RNA. First-round RT-PCR with HTBI primers amplified the TCR CDR3 region. In TCRdb, the multiplex PCR reads were re-called with MiXCR into one record per CDR3 protein. The sample has a few hundred thousand distinct CDR3 sequences; about 15% are singletons. The specimen sequenced was blood. These receptors were collected from a woman aged 25-40 years with Graves' hyperthyroidism.

As concerns this clonotype: This may come from a read error, since a much larger clone is one base off. The CDR3 region has the DNA TGTGCCAGCAGCTTAGGCGCTAGCGGGGATTACAATGAGCAGTTCTTC. It is translated as CASSLGASGDYNEQFF. The chain is built from TRBV7-6 and TRBJ2-1, with TRBD2 identical over 9 bases. Germline-derived CDR1 and CDR2 are SGHVS and FNYEAQ. Trimming removed 1 base from V and 4 bases from J; junction bases left unmatched: 5. The CDR3 consists of 16 residues.

This clonotype was seen ten or more times. This rearrangement joins TRBV28 to TRBJ2-3; D possibly corresponds to TRBD2 (5 bases). The germline V and J ends were trimmed by 5 bases and 3 bases, with 9 bases remaining between them. The CDR3 totals 13 residues. In germline, CDR1 is MDHEN, CDR2 SYDVKM. The CDR3 loop reads CASSMIATDTQYF. The CDR3 bases are TGTGCCAGCAGTATGATAGCGACAGATACGCAGTATTTT. Combining the CDR3 with reference TRBV28 and TRBJ2-3 gives the whole variable domain DVKVTQSSRYLVKRTGEKVFLECVQDMDHENMFWYRQDPGLGLRLIYFSYDVKMKEKGDIPEGYSVSREKKERFSLILESASTNQTSMYLCASSMIATDTQYFGPGTRLTVL.

Of note for this clonotype: A much larger clone differs from this one at a single base, so this may be a read error. The chain uses TRBV6-2 or TRBV6-3 and TRBJ2-3; D gene ambiguous. There are 15 residues in the CDR3. Germline CDR1 and CDR2: MNHEY and SVGEGT. The V end was cut by 4 bases, the J end by 4 bases, with 15 bases between. DNA of the CDR3: TGTGCCAGCAGTTGCCCGTTACTTCCCGCAGATACGCAGTATTTT. This translates into CASSCPLLPADTQYF.

This chain joins TRBV20-1 and TRBJ2-7; 7 nucleotides align to TRBD2. Germline CDR1 is DFQATT and CDR2 is SNEGSKA (reference sequence). V lost 3 bases, J lost 3 bases, and 11 bases stayed unmatched. The CDR3 totals 15 residues. CDR3 loop: CSARPAGSGIYEQYF. The CDR3, as DNA: TGCAGTGCTAGGCCGGCAGGCAGCGGGATCTACGAGCAGTACTTC.

In its sample, this clonotype was seen a few times. The rearrangement joins TRBV30 to TRBJ2-7; TRBD1 agrees at 9 bases. Germline V gene data show CDR1 as GTSNPN and CDR2 as SVGIG (reference sequence). CDR3 size: 14 residues. Germline trimming cut 2 bases from V and 0 bases from J; bases unmatched to any gene: 2. The CDR3: CAWSPTGGSYEQYF. The CDR3 region has the DNA TGTGCCTGGAGTCCGACAGGGGGCTCCTACGAGCAGTACTTC.

The V call is TRBV11-2, the J call TRBJ2-2; D remains unclear. The germline V and J ends were trimmed by 5 bases and 7 bases, with 11 bases remaining between them. Germline lookup yields CDR1 SGHAT and CDR2 FQNNGV. The CDR3 is made up of 13 amino acids. The CDR3 DNA sequence: TGTGCCAGCAGCCCTCCGGTGGTCGGGGAGCTGTTTTTT. It is translated as CASSPPVVGELFF.

This clonotype has a count of ten or more. This sequence joins TRBV19 and TRBJ2-1, with D tentatively TRBD2 (7 bases). The V gene lost 3 bases and the J gene lost 10 bases, with 16 bases spanning the gap. The germline V gene encodes CDR1 LNHDA and CDR2 SQIVND (reference sequence). The length of the CDR3 is 14 residues. The CDR3 loop reads CASSIRPGGIEQFF. In nucleotides, the CDR3 is TGTGCCAGTAGTATTCGGCCGGGGGGCATAGAGCAGTTCTTC.

The chain links TRBV6-1 to TRBJ1-2; D may be TRBD1 (5 bases). Germline V gene sequence: CDR1 MNHNS, CDR2 SASEGT. The CDR3 extends over 12 amino acids. V was trimmed by 6 bases and J by 4 bases, leaving 9 bases between them. CDR3 nucleotide sequence: TGTGCCAGCAGGATAGGGGCCTATGGCTACACCTTC. It codes for CASRIGAYGYTF.

The sample holds a few counts of this clonotype. The chain couples TRBV5-1 to TRBJ2-7; D possibly matches TRBD1 or TRBD2 (5 bases each). V was pared by 0 bases and J by 5 bases, with 21 bases between. CDR3 length: 17 amino acids. Germline CDR1 and CDR2: SGHRS and YFSETQ. CDR3 protein: CASSLAEGSSLFHEQYF. CDR3 in DNA: TGCGCCAGCAGCTTGGCTGAGGGGTCCTCTTTATTCCACGAGCAGTACTTC.

The table lists this clonotype with many counts. This rearrangement joins TRBV12-3 or TRBV12-4 to TRBJ2-7; possible D gene TRBD2, 6 bases. V gave up 3 bases and J gave up 3 bases, with 12 bases separating them. The CDR3 length is 14 residues. The CDR3 spells CASSFDATSYEQYF. The DNA for the CDR3 is TGTGCCAGCAGTTTCGACGCGACTAGCTACGAGCAGTACTTC.

This clonotype was seen more than once but under ten times. The chain is built from TRBV19 and TRBJ1-2; D gene uncertain. V lost 0 bases and J 0 bases, leaving 8 bases between the germline ends. CDR1 is LNHDA and CDR2 is SQIVND in the germline V gene (reference sequence). The CDR3 extends over 15 amino acids. CDR3: CASSIDQQANYGYTF. The DNA of the CDR3 is TGTGCCAGTAGTATAGACCAGCAAGCTAACTATGGCTACACCTTC.

The chain employs TRBV19 and TRBJ2-2; 9 positions agree with TRBD2. CDR3 length: 16 residues. V shed 5 bases, J shed 1 base, and the junction held 5 bases outside the gene matches. Germline CDR1 is LNHDA and CDR2 is SQIVND (reference sequence). The CDR3 nucleotides read TGTGCCAGTAGTTTCGGGACTAGCTGGAACACCGGGGAGCTGTTTTTT. The encoded protein is CASSFGTSWNTGELFF.

The rearrangement uses TRBV6-1 and TRBJ1-5; no clear D. Deletions cut 3 bases from V and 5 bases from J, with 17 bases between. The germline V gene encodes CDR1 MNHNS and CDR2 SASEGT. This CDR3 contains 16 residues. In nucleotides, the CDR3 is TGTGCCAGCAGTGATTGGATCCGAGGGTTTGATCAGCCCCAGCATTTT. This codes for CASSDWIRGFDQPQHF.

This clonotype has just a few counts. The rearrangement joins TRBV3-1 to TRBJ1-4; D uncertain. CDR1 and CDR2 from the germline V gene are LGHDT and YNNKEL (reference sequence). The length of the CDR3 is 14 residues. The germline V and J ends were trimmed by 0 bases and 7 bases, with 9 bases remaining between them. CDR3 coding DNA: TGTGCCAGCAGCCAAGATGGTGTGGGTGAAAAACTGTTTTTT. It translates to CASSQDGVGEKLFF.

This clonotype has at least ten counts. The chain carries TRBV20-1 and TRBJ2-7; D may be TRBD2 (6 bases). Per the germline V gene, CDR1 is DFQATT and CDR2 is SNEGSKA (reference sequence). The V end was cut by 3 bases, the J end by 1 base, with 10 bases between. This CDR3 has 13 residues. CDR3 nucleotide sequence: TGCAGTGCTAGGCCCGGACTATCCTACGAGCAGTACTTC. Its protein is CSARPGLSYEQYF.

At least ten counts were recorded for this clonotype. The chain is built from TRBV20-1 and TRBJ1-3; D possibly corresponds to TRBD1 (6 bases). Trimming removed 6 bases at V and 5 bases at J, with 14 bases between. The CDR3 contains 13 residues. Germline assignment: CDR1 DFQATT and CDR2 SNEGSKA (reference sequence). The CDR3 DNA reads as TGCAGTGCCAGGGACACGTCTCGAAACACCATATATTTT. Its translation is CSARDTSRNTIYF.

This clonotype appeared many times. The chain couples TRBV5-1 to TRBJ2-3; no definite D call. In germline, CDR1 is SGHRS, CDR2 YFSETQ. Trimming took off 2 bases at V and 0 bases at J, with 7 bases between the two ends. This CDR3 comprises 14 residues. The CDR3 sequence is CASSFYQSTDTQYF. DNA of the CDR3: TGCGCCAGCAGCTTTTACCAGAGCACAGATACGCAGTATTTT.

This clonotype was detected only a few times. The rearrangement uses TRBV5-1 and TRBJ2-5; D is uncertain. V was trimmed by 0 bases and J by 2 bases, leaving 11 bases between them. There are 15 residues in the CDR3. From germline, CDR1 is SGHRS and CDR2 YFSETQ. CDR3 nucleotide sequence: TGCGCCAGCAGCTTGGTGGTAACCCAGCAAGAGACCCAGTACTTC. It yields the protein CASSLVVTQQETQYF.

In its sample, this clonotype was seen many times. V is TRBV3-1 and J is TRBJ1-1, with D perhaps matching TRBD1 (5 bases). Trimming took off 1 base at V and 6 bases at J, with 15 bases between the two ends. The CDR3 has 15 residues. CDR1 LGHDT and CDR2 YNNKEL come from the germline V gene (reference sequence). The CDR3 nucleotides are TGTGCCAGCAGCCAAGGGGGCCGGAGCTTAGCTGAAGCTTTCTTT. As protein: CASSQGGRSLAEAFF.